This entry concerns a single T cell receptor beta chain. Some clones are missing from TCRdb's copy, which holds only in-frame ones; the method was immunoSEQ multiplex PCR. Here the sample spans 20,000 to 30,000 clones, about 88% being singletons. This specimen comes from a study of T cell responses to AZD1222 COVID-19 vaccine. CDR1 SGHNT and CDR2 YENEEA come from the germline V gene. V was pared by 1 base and J by 2 bases, with 13 bases between. This CDR3 spans 16 amino acids. The V call is TRBV11-3, the J call TRBJ2-3; no reliable D call. The TCR sequence derives from an adult who received the AZD1222 COVID-19 vaccine. This material consisted of peripheral blood, taken 28 days after the second AZD1222 dose. The CDR3 DNA follows: TGTGCCAGCAGCTTAGGGGATGACGTGGCCACAGATACGCAGTATTTT. Protein product: CASSLGDDVATDTQYF.